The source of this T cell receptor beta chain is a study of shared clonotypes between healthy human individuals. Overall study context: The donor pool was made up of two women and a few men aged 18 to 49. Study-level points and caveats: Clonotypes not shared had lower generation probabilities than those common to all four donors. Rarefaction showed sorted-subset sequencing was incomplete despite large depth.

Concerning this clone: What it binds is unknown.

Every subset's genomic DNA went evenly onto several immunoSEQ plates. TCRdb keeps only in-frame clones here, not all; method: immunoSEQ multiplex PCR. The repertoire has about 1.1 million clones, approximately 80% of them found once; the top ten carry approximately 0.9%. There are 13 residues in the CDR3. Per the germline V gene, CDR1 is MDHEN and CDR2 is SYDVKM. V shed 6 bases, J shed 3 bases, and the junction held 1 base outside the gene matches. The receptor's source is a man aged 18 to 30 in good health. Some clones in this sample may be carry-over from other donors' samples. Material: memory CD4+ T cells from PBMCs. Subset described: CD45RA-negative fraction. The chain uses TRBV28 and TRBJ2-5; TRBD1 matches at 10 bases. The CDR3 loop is CASRGTGEETQYF. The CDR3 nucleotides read TGTGCCAGCAGGGGGACAGGGGAAGAGACCCAGTACTTC.